This T cell receptor (beta chain) was profiled in a study of blood T cell repertoires in COVID-19. About the study: The United States, Italy and Spain provided the acute and convalescent COVID-19 samples.

The CDR3 extends over 15 amino acids. Unmatched junction bases numbered 5, after V lost 4 bases and J lost 3 bases. Per the germline V gene, CDR1 is SNHLY and CDR2 is FYNNEI. The protocol was immunoSEQ multiplex PCR, while the TCRdb copy is restricted to in-frame clones and leaves out a portion. The sample lists 200,000 to 300,000 clones, about 88% occurring once. Sequenced material: peripheral blood. The TCR comes from a man aged 30 to 45 with active or convalescent COVID-19. The V and J genes are TRBV2 and TRBJ1-1, with 10 bases identical to TRBD1. The CDR3, as DNA: TGTGCCAGCAGTGTGTCGGACAGGGGGGACACTGAAGCTTTCTTT. This gives the protein CASSVSDRGDTEAFF.